One sample yielded the 10 T cell receptor beta chains listed below, sequenced in a study of regulatory T cells in long-lasting Graves disease. Time point specified: newly diagnosed GD, antithyroid drugs for less than 3 months. Generation of the TCR library employed RNA extracted from PBMCs. Investigators prepared the TCR beta libraries by applying iRepertoire HTBI primers and Arm-PCR of CDR3 regions. TCRdb reprocessed the multiplex PCR reads with MiXCR, giving one entry per CDR3 protein. In the table there are 620,000 or so distinct CDR3 sequences, about 15% of which are singletons. This sample also appeared in a second study, on T cells in Graves' hyperthyroidism and ophthalmopathy.

The material sequenced was peripheral blood mononuclear cells (PBMCs), taken at new diagnosis, from a patient treated with antithyroid drugs. The receptors here all came from a woman aged 25-40 years with Graves disease.

At least ten counts were recorded for this clonotype. The rearrangement joins TRBV6-1 to TRBJ1-4; D gene uncertain. The length of the CDR3 is 11 residues. V lost 8 bases, J lost 8 bases, and 9 bases lay in between. The germline CDR1 and CDR2 sequences are MNHNS and SASEGT. The CDR3 DNA is TGTGCCAGCGGAAGAGGGGAAAAACTGTTTTTT. It encodes CASGRGEKLFF.

The chain has TRBV5-1 and TRBJ2-5; 8 nucleotides align to TRBD1. The germline CDR1 and CDR2 sequences are SGHRS and YFSETQ. The CDR3 consists of 17 residues. V dropped 4 bases and J dropped 5; count of bases not matched to a gene: 16. The CDR3 reads CASSQEGRGLAVETQYF. The CDR3 DNA sequence: TGCGCCAGCAGCCAAGAGGGCAGGGGGCTTGCTGTTGAGACCCAGTACTTC.

V is TRBV5-4 and J is TRBJ2-2, with 10 bases identical to TRBD2. CDR3 length: 16 amino acids. V trimming: 1 base; J trimming: 2 bases; junction bases outside the gene matches: 2. The germline V gene encodes CDR1 SGHNT and CDR2 YYREEE (reference sequence). In DNA form, the CDR3 reads TGTGCCAGCAGCTTGAAACTAGCGGGAAACACCGGGGAGCTGTTTTTT. It translates to CASSLKLAGNTGELFF.

Comment on this clonotype: This sequence may be a read error, since a much larger clone differs from it by one base. The rearrangement uses TRBV18 and TRBJ1-1; D remains unclear. This CDR3 contains 16 residues. Germline CDR1 reads KGHSH; CDR2 reads LQKENI. CDR3 residues: CASSPPNLAFRTEASF. CDR3 DNA sequence: TGTGCCAGCTCACCACCGAATTTGGCTTTCCGGACTGAAGCTTCCTTT.

A few counts support this clonotype. The rearrangement joins TRBV3-1 to TRBJ2-3, with no clear D. Trimming shortened V by 7 bases and J by 2 bases, and 16 bases separated the two germline ends. CDR3 length equals 15 residues. Germline CDR1 LGHDT, CDR2 YNNKEL (reference sequence). The CDR3 loop is CASTLGFGLTDTQYF. DNA for the CDR3: TGTGCCAGCACCTTAGGATTTGGGCTCACAGATACGCAGTATTTT.

V usage is TRBV10-3 and J usage is TRBJ2-3; D uncertain. Trimming left V 6 bases short and J 4 bases short, with 8 bases between. CDR1 is ENHRY and CDR2 is SYGVKD in the germline V gene. The CDR3 spans 12 residues. CDR3 sequence: CAIRASADTQYF. The CDR3 DNA follows: TGTGCCATCAGGGCCTCGGCAGATACGCAGTATTTT.

This clonotype showed up just a few times. CDR3 coding DNA: TGTGCCAGCAGAGGGGACGGAGGCGGTTATGGCTACACCTTC. Protein: CASRGDGGGYGYTF. The chain is built from TRBV2 and TRBJ1-2, with D possibly TRBD1 on 5 matching bases. The V gene's germline CDR1 is SNHLY and CDR2 FYNNEI. The CDR3 has 14 residues. The V end lost 6 bases, the J end lost 5 bases, and 16 bases lay between the germline ends.

The J gene is TRBJ2-7, the V gene TRBV5-1, with 12 bases matching TRBD1. The V segment lost 4 bases and the J segment 3 bases; nucleotides outside the gene matches: 5. Germline CDR1 reads SGHRS; CDR2 reads YFSETQ. The CDR3 is 15 amino acids. CDR3 coding DNA: TGCGCCAGCAGCCAGGGGACAGGGGGCATCTACGAGCAGTACTTC. Protein: CASSQGTGGIYEQYF. The full variable domain, in which reference TRBV5-1 and TRBJ2-7 provide the parts outside the CDR3, is KAGVTQTPRYLIKTRGQQVTLSCSPISGHRSVSWYQQTPGQGLQFLFEYFSETQRNKGNFPGRFSGRQFSNSRSEMNVSTLELGDSALYLCASSQGTGGIYEQYFGPGTRLTVT.

CDR3 nucleotides: TGCGCCAGCAGCCGGGCCGGGACTTCCTACCTCTCTGGGGCCAACGTCCTGACTTTC. Its translation is CASSRAGTSYLSGANVLTF. The V call is TRBV4-1, the J call TRBJ2-6; possibly TRBD2 for D (6 bases). The germline V gene has CDR1 MGHRA and CDR2 YSYEKL. With 4 bases removed from V and 0 bases from J, the gap between germline ends came to 19 bases. The CDR3 consists of 19 residues.

This clonotype was observed many times. V gene TRBV24-1 combines with J gene TRBJ2-2; D gene unclear. The V and J ends lost 5 bases and 6 bases respectively, with 9 bases between them. CDR3 length equals 13 residues. Germline V lookup: CDR1 KGHDR, CDR2 SFDVKD. The CDR3 sequence: CATSGSVAGELFF. CDR3 DNA: TGTGCCACCAGTGGGAGCGTCGCCGGGGAGCTGTTTTTT.